This T cell receptor (beta chain) was profiled in a study of CD8 T cells in Susac syndrome (dated by TCRdb to between 2018 and 2020). Context from the whole study: Whether CD8+ T cell activation and differentiation in Susac syndrome was antigen driven was tested using repertoire sequencing.

Peripheral blood CD8+ and CD4+ T cells from healthy donors, Susac syndrome patients and multiple sclerosis patients were profiled using high-throughput TCR beta sequencing. Treatment-naive patients with stable or active relapsing-remitting disease fulfilling revised McDonald criteria were used as multiple sclerosis controls. Bulk CD8+ and CD4+ T cells were purified magnetically by negative isolation, whereas CD8+ TEMRA cells were enriched by FACS. Blood was collected in EDTA tubes and processed within 24 hours, with PBMCs isolated through density gradient centrifugation. PBMCs intended for TCR sequencing were cryopreserved in liquid nitrogen and thawed later in a water bath at 37 degrees C. A purity of at least 90% was achieved for sorted or isolated CD4+, CD8+ and CD8+ TEMRA cells. Of note for this clonotype: Its antigen is not yet known. No base qualities exist here, and no much larger clone lies one base off it.

RNA was extracted using the RNeasy kit, and roughly 0.5 to 1 ug of the RNA was reverse transcribed with random hexamers. The immunoSEQ multiplex PCR assay, covering 54 Vbeta and 13 Jbeta segments, was used to amplify TCR beta CDR3 regions. Bias from PCR amplification was corrected by using a synthetic template baseline for primer optimization and for computational correction. From the authors' description of their analysis: Reads were assigned to V, D and J genes according to IMGT and analyzed in immunoSEQ Analyzer, with only productive sequences retained. Clonality was calculated as one minus the Shannon entropy normalized by log2 of the number of productive unique sequences. For each patient and control, public and private clones were evaluated within the 100 most prevalent clones. Susac-specific clones were defined as absent from healthy and MS cohorts, about 1,100 published viral clones and other ImmuneACCESS disease sequences. Through fastp at Q25 and MiXCR, TCRdb rebuilt clones from the public reads, retaining in-frame beta chains. Records with the same CDR3 protein are collapsed into one entry carrying the most frequent genes and DNA. For this entry, the V and J calls and clone size follow TCRdb and not the study's own pipeline. The sample table shows around 200,000 distinct CDR3 sequences, and around 95% are seen once. Of the sample, 0.093% is held by the ten largest clones.

Beyond this particular receptor, the publication reports: The number of individuals in the TCR sequencing and HLA analysis was acknowledged as relatively small.

CDR1 LGHNA and CDR2 YSLEER are derived from the germline V gene. The CDR3 starts with the cysteine, ends with the phenylalanine, and has 16 residues. Solely the CDR3 DNA is kept, with 48 bases framed from the first base. The V and J ends are trimmed by 1 base and 0 bases, leaving 13 bases between them. This receptor was taken from a human donor with multiple sclerosis. Sequencing input: CD4+ T cells from PBMCs. Rearrangement joined TRBV4-3 to TRBJ2-7, with the D call perhaps TRBD1 or TRBD2, each one matching 5 bases. The CDR3 region reads CASSQGQGRGSYEQYF. The DNA reads TGCGCCAGCAGCCAAGGCCAGGGACGGGGCTCCTACGAGCAGTACTTC.